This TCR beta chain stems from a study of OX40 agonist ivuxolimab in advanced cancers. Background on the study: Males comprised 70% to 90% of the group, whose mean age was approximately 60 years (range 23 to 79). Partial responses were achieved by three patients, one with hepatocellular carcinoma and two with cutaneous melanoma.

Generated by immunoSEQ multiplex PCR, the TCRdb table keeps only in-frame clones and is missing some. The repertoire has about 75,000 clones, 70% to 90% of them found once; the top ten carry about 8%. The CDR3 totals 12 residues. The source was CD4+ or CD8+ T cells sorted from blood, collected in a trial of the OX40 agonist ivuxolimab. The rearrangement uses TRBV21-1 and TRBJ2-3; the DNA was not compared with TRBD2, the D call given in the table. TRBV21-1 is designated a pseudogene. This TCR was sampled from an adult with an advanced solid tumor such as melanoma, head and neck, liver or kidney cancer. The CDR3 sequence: CATGGGADTQYF. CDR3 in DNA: TGTGCCACCGGGGGGGGTGCGGATACGCAGTATTTT.